This TCR beta chain was sequenced for a study of STAT5B mutations in CD4+ large granular lymphocyte leukemia. In regard to this clone: Its antigen is not identified.

Healthy controls were blood donor buffy coats. V shed 0 bases and J shed 0 bases, with 8 bases lying between them. The length of the CDR3 is 15 residues. CDR1 is SGHRS, CDR2 YFSETQ, per germline. This table comes from immunoSEQ multiplex PCR, and its TCRdb copy is limited to in-frame clones, with some not included. The profile shows 34,000 or so clones, around 81% of them singletons. Whole-study findings and limits: Main leukemic clonotypes were patient-specific, but 20% to 25% appeared at low frequency elsewhere. TRBV06-family usage was enriched in top patient clones (8/27) versus controls (2/35).

This chain joins TRBV5-1 and TRBJ2-3, with no clear D. Sequenced input: CD4+ T cells from blood buffy coats. The receptor's source is a human donor in good health. The CDR3 protein is CASSLEGQSTDTQYF. CDR3 in DNA: TGCGCCAGCAGCTTGGAAGGCCAGAGCACAGATACGCAGTATTTT.